The 10 T cell receptor beta chains below were found in one sample sequenced in a study of spatial heterogeneity in lung cancer. TCRdb itself ran the 5' RACE reads through MiXCR, one entry per CDR3 protein. The table records 43,000 or so distinct CDR3 sequences, approximately 12% of them present only once. As for time point: blood at routine non-recurrence follow-up after resection. This sample comprised PBMCs, obtained at follow-up. These receptors were collected from a male donor with early-stage non-small cell lung cancer.

This clonotype was recorded at least ten times. This chain connects TRBV7-2 to TRBJ1-2, with 7 bases fitting TRBD1. Losses at the gene ends were 4 bases for V and 4 bases for J; bases not matched to a gene: 6. This CDR3 comprises 14 residues. Per the germline V gene, CDR1 is SGHTA and CDR2 is FQGNSA. This chain's CDR3 is CASSSGGSSYGYTF. In DNA, the CDR3 is TGTGCCAGCAGCTCAGGGGGGTCGAGCTATGGCTACACCTTC.

This clonotype was counted ten times or more. The chain combines TRBV14 with TRBJ2-2, with no clear D. This CDR3 comprises 13 residues. Between the trimmed V and J ends, which lost 3 bases and 2 bases, there was a span of 4 bases. Germline CDR1 SGHDN, CDR2 FVKESK. The CDR3 protein is CASSQDNTGELFF. CDR3 DNA sequence: TGTGCCAGCAGCCAGGATAACACCGGGGAGCTGTTTTTT.

This clonotype occurred once. Here the CDR3 reads CAISAGSGNEQFF. The CDR3 nucleotides read TGTGCCATCAGTGCCGGGAGCGGAAATGAGCAGTTCTTC. This chain joins TRBV10-3 and TRBJ2-1; a possible D gene is TRBD2 (6 bases). CDR3 length equals 13 residues. The germline gives CDR1 ENHRY, CDR2 SYGVKD. The V end was cut by 4 bases, the J end by 7 bases, with 11 bases between.

This clonotype was observed at least ten times. The genes are TRBV3-1 and TRBJ2-7; 9 bases line up with TRBD1. V lost 3 bases to trimming and J lost 3 bases; unmatched junction nucleotides: 3. The germline gives CDR1 LGHDT, CDR2 YNNKEL (reference sequence). This CDR3 is built from 14 residues. The CDR3 nucleotides are TGTGCCAGCAGCCAGTCGGACAGGGGCTACGAGCAGTACTTC. Translation gives CASSQSDRGYEQYF.

This chain connects TRBV7-2 to TRBJ2-7; 7 bases are a match to TRBD1. With 5 bases clipped from V and 2 bases from J, the junction kept 9 bases outside the gene matches. Per the germline V gene, CDR1 is SGHTA and CDR2 is FQGNSA. The CDR3 spans 15 residues. CDR3 loop: CASSVTGTVTYEQYF. The CDR3 DNA reads as TGTGCCAGCAGCGTAACCGGGACAGTAACCTACGAGCAGTACTTC.

V gene TRBV5-1 combines with J gene TRBJ1-1, with D perhaps matching TRBD1 (5 bases). V was shortened by 0 bases and J by 5 bases, with 11 bases between the two germline ends. CDR3 length equals 14 residues. CDR1 and CDR2 from the germline V gene are SGHRS and YFSETQ. The CDR3 is CASSLAPGRTEAFF. CDR3 DNA sequence: TGCGCCAGCAGCTTGGCCCCGGGGCGAACTGAAGCTTTCTTT.

In its sample, this clonotype is medium-sized. The chain couples TRBV2 to TRBJ2-1; 10 nucleotides align to TRBD2. Germline assignment: CDR1 SNHLY and CDR2 FYNNEI. V gave up 7 bases and J gave up 7 bases; unmatched junction bases: 7. The CDR3 totals 14 residues. CDR3 loop: CASIPSGGGNEQFF. DNA of the CDR3: TGTGCCAGCATTCCTAGCGGGGGAGGGAATGAGCAGTTCTTC.

V and J are TRBV4-1 and TRBJ2-7, with D tentatively TRBD2 (6 bases). The germline V and J ends were trimmed by 0 bases and 3 bases, with 18 bases remaining between them. The CDR3 loop spans 17 amino acids. In germline, CDR1 is MGHRA, CDR2 YSYEKL. The CDR3 region is CASSQETGGVTLYEQYF. The CDR3 region has the DNA TGCGCCAGCAGCCAAGAAACTGGAGGGGTAACTCTCTACGAGCAGTACTTC.

This clonotype was observed at least ten times. The chain combines TRBV11-2 with TRBJ2-3, with TRBD1 as a possible D gene (5 bases). V was trimmed by 5 bases and J by 1 base, leaving 7 bases between them. The germline gives CDR1 SGHAT, CDR2 FQNNGV. The CDR3 sequence is 13 residues long. The DNA of the CDR3 is TGTGCCAGCAGCATCAGGGGCACAGATACGCAGTATTTT. It specifies CASSIRGTDTQYF.

This clonotype has at least ten counts. The chain recombines TRBV18 with TRBJ1-1; D perhaps matches TRBD1 (6 bases). Germline V gene lookup returns CDR1 KGHSH and CDR2 LQKENI. This CDR3 has 14 amino acids. Trimming removed 2 bases at V and 8 bases at J, with 15 bases between. The CDR3 sequence: CASSPFGVQGEAFF. CDR3 DNA: TGTGCCAGCTCACCATTCGGGGTCCAGGGGGAAGCTTTCTTT.